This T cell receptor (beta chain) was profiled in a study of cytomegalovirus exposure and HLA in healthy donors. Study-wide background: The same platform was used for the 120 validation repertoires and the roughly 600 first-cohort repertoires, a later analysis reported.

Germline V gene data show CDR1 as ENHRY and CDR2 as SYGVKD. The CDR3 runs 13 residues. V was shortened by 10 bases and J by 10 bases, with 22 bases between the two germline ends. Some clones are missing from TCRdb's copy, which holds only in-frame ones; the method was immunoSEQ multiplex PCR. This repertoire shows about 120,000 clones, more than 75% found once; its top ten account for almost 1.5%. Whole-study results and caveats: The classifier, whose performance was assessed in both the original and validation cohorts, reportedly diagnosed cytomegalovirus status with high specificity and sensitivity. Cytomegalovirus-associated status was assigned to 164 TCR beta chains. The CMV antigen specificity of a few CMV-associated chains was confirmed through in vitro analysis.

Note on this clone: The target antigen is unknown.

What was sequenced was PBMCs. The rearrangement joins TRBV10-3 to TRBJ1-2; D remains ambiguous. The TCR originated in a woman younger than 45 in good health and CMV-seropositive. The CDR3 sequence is CATISGSFGLYTF. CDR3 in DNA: TGTGCCACCATATCGGGGAGTTTTGGTCTCTACACCTTC.